These T cell receptor beta chains were read from a single sample in a study of T-cell memory formation after mild COVID-19. A single record per CDR3 protein comes from TCRdb applying MiXCR to the 5' RACE reads. The top ten hold around 25% of the sample, which has roughly 100,000 distinct CDR3 sequences, 9.5% to 15% seen once. The sequencing sample was made of PBMCs or a T cell subset sorted from them (not recorded which). Every receptor here comes from an adult woman who had mild COVID-19 (a few samples of this study predate the infection). Cell type and time point are not known. CDR3s include the opening cysteine and the closing phenylalanine or tryptophan. The order of the fields is clone size, D gene, V gene, J gene, CDR3 DNA, CDR3 protein. A D gene is named only where the DNA matches it firmly. Some rows mark clone size as missing; the rest say once, few, many or name a class of expanded clone.

clone size: NA
D gene: NA
V gene: TRBV27
J gene: TRBJ1-6
CDR3 DNA: TGTGCCAGCGGTTTCGGTTCACCCCTCCACTTT
CDR3 protein: CASGFGSPLHF

clone size: NA
D gene: NA
V gene: TRBV11-2
J gene: TRBJ1-1
CDR3 DNA: TGTGCCAGCAGCCCAGGACGTCCTCAGGGCTTGCCTGAAGCTTTCTTT
CDR3 protein: CASSPGRPQGLPEAFF

clone size: NA
D gene: NA
V gene: TRBV29-1
J gene: TRBJ2-1
CDR3 DNA: TGCAGCGTTGAGGAGATAAGTAACTATGAGCAGTTCTTC
CDR3 protein: CSVEEISNYEQFF

clone size: few
D gene: NA
V gene: TRBV19
J gene: TRBJ1-1
CDR3 DNA: TGTGCCAGTAGTTTCGGGGGCGTTTGGGTCGCTTTCTTT
CDR3 protein: CASSFGGVWVAFF

clone size: few
D gene: TRBD2
V gene: TRBV24-1
J gene: TRBJ2-1
CDR3 DNA: TGTGCCACCAGTGATAGGGGGACTAGCGGGAGAACAGATGAGCAGTTCTTC
CDR3 protein: CATSDRGTSGRTDEQFF

clone size: NA
D gene: TRBD2
V gene: TRBV6-6
J gene: TRBJ2-7
CDR3 DNA: TGTGCCAGCAGTTACGATCTAGCGGACAAGTCTGGGGAGCAGTACTTC
CDR3 protein: CASSYDLADKSGEQYF

clone size: few
D gene: NA
V gene: TRBV28
J gene: TRBJ2-2
CDR3 DNA: TGTGCCAGTTCACAGGGACCCGGGGAGCTGTTTTTT
CDR3 protein: CASSQGPGELFF

clone size: few
D gene: NA
V gene: TRBV29-1
J gene: TRBJ2-1
CDR3 DNA: TGCAGCGTTGAGAGCTCCTACAATGAGCAGTTCTTC
CDR3 protein: CSVESSYNEQFF

clone size: NA
D gene: NA
V gene: TRBV3-1
J gene: TRBJ2-7
CDR3 DNA: TGTGCCAGCAGCCCAGGGTGGAGGGGCGGTGACGAGCAGTACTTC
CDR3 protein: CASSPGWRGGDEQYF

clone size: NA
D gene: TRBD2
V gene: TRBV4-2
J gene: TRBJ2-1
CDR3 DNA: TGTGCCAGCAGCTTGCACACGGGGACTAGCGGGAGTGGTGAGCAGTTCTTC
CDR3 protein: CASSLHTGTSGSGEQFF

clone size: few
D gene: TRBD2
V gene: TRBV6-5
J gene: TRBJ2-1
CDR3 DNA: TGTGCCAGCAGTAGAATCCTAGCGGGGCCCACCTACAATGAGCAGTTCTTC
CDR3 protein: CASSRILAGPTYNEQFF

clone size: few
D gene: NA
V gene: TRBV27
J gene: TRBJ1-5
CDR3 DNA: TGTGCCAGCAGTTTCAGTAGCAATCAGCCCCAGCATTTT
CDR3 protein: CASSFSSNQPQHF

clone size: few
D gene: NA
V gene: TRBV27
J gene: TRBJ2-7
CDR3 DNA: TGTGCCACCGCCTCGGGACCATTTTCGGGGGAGCAGTACTTC
CDR3 protein: CATASGPFSGEQYF

clone size: NA
D gene: NA
V gene: TRBV29-1
J gene: TRBJ1-1
CDR3 DNA: TGCAGCGTTTGGACAGAGACCACTGAAGCTTTCTTT
CDR3 protein: CSVWTETTEAFF

clone size: few
D gene: NA
V gene: TRBV20-1
J gene: TRBJ2-5
CDR3 DNA: TGCAGTGCTAGGCGGCAGGATCCCCAAGAGACCCAGTACTTC
CDR3 protein: CSARRQDPQETQYF

clone size: NA
D gene: NA
V gene: TRBV11-1
J gene: TRBJ2-2
CDR3 DNA: TGTGCCAGCAGCTTAGGATGGGGTCCGACCGGGGAGCTGTTTTTT
CDR3 protein: CASSLGWGPTGELFF

clone size: few
D gene: NA
V gene: TRBV14
J gene: TRBJ2-3
CDR3 DNA: TGTGCCAGCAGCCAAGATGGGGAGTTCTTAGATACGCAGTATTTT
CDR3 protein: CASSQDGEFLDTQYF

clone size: NA
D gene: TRBD2
V gene: TRBV15
J gene: TRBJ2-7
CDR3 DNA: TGTGCCACCAGCAGAGAACTAGCGGGTACCTACGAGCAGTACTTC
CDR3 protein: CATSRELAGTYEQYF

clone size: few
D gene: NA
V gene: TRBV7-9
J gene: TRBJ2-7
CDR3 DNA: TGTGCCAGCAGCTCCCCGGGCACCTACGAGCAGTACTTC
CDR3 protein: CASSSPGTYEQYF

clone size: NA
D gene: TRBD1
V gene: TRBV29-1
J gene: TRBJ2-1
CDR3 DNA: TGCAGCATAGCCCCCGGGACAGGGGTAGCTGAGCAGTTCTTC
CDR3 protein: CSIAPGTGVAEQFF

clone size: NA
D gene: NA
V gene: TRBV5-6
J gene: TRBJ2-1
CDR3 DNA: TGTGCCAGCAGCTTGGACAGTAACTCCTACAATGAGCAGTTCTTC
CDR3 protein: CASSLDSNSYNEQFF

clone size: few
D gene: NA
V gene: TRBV2
J gene: TRBJ1-2
CDR3 DNA: TGTGCCAGCATGGCAGTTCAATATGGCTACACCTTC
CDR3 protein: CASMAVQYGYTF

clone size: many
D gene: NA
V gene: TRBV12-3/TRBV12-4
J gene: TRBJ2-3
CDR3 DNA: TGTGCCAGCAGCCGAGGGAGGGATACGCAGTATTTT
CDR3 protein: CASSRGRDTQYF

clone size: NA
D gene: NA
V gene: TRBV4-1
J gene: TRBJ2-3
CDR3 DNA: TGCGCCAGCAGCCAAGACTCGATGTCCACAGATACGCAGTATTTT
CDR3 protein: CASSQDSMSTDTQYF

clone size: NA
D gene: TRBD1
V gene: TRBV6-6
J gene: TRBJ1-2
CDR3 DNA: TGTGCGGAGGGACAGGGAGTAGGATATGGCTACACCTTC
CDR3 protein: CAEGQGVGYGYTF

clone size: few
D gene: NA
V gene: TRBV18
J gene: TRBJ2-4
CDR3 DNA: TGTGCCAGCTCCATCCGGGTCTACCCAGAGGCCAAAAACATTCAGTACTTC
CDR3 protein: CASSIRVYPEAKNIQYF

clone size: NA
D gene: NA
V gene: TRBV13
J gene: TRBJ2-1
CDR3 DNA: TGTGCCAGCTCACGTAGGGAAGAGGATCTAAGCTCCTACAATGAGCAGTTCTTC
CDR3 protein: CASSRREEDLSSYNEQFF

clone size: few
D gene: NA
V gene: TRBV12-3/TRBV12-4
J gene: TRBJ1-1
CDR3 DNA: TGTGCCAGCAGTTTAGTAGCGAACACTGAAGCTTTCTTT
CDR3 protein: CASSLVANTEAFF

clone size: NA
D gene: NA
V gene: TRBV7-9
J gene: TRBJ2-3
CDR3 DNA: TGTGCCAGCAGCCCGCGGACAGCTAGCACAGATACGCAGTATTTT
CDR3 protein: CASSPRTASTDTQYF

clone size: NA
D gene: TRBD2
V gene: TRBV12-3/TRBV12-4
J gene: TRBJ2-3
CDR3 DNA: TGTGCCAGCAGTCCCGGGACTAGCGGACGCTATAGCACAGATACGCAGTATTTT
CDR3 protein: CASSPGTSGRYSTDTQYF

clone size: many
D gene: TRBD2
V gene: TRBV9
J gene: TRBJ2-3
CDR3 DNA: TGTGCCAGCAGCGTAGAGGGGACTAGCTCCACAGATACGCAGTATTTT
CDR3 protein: CASSVEGTSSTDTQYF

clone size: NA
D gene: TRBD2
V gene: TRBV27
J gene: TRBJ2-7
CDR3 DNA: TGTGCCAGCAGGAGGGGCGGGGGGGGCTACGAGCAGTACTTC
CDR3 protein: CASRRGGGGYEQYF

clone size: few
D gene: TRBD2
V gene: TRBV7-9
J gene: TRBJ2-7
CDR3 DNA: TGTGCCAGCAGTCTTCCGGGACTAGCAAGGGAGCAGTACTTC
CDR3 protein: CASSLPGLAREQYF

clone size: few
D gene: NA
V gene: TRBV7-9
J gene: TRBJ2-7
CDR3 DNA: TGTGCCAGCAGCAACCCCGGGCTCAGGGGGGCCTACGAGCAGTACTTC
CDR3 protein: CASSNPGLRGAYEQYF

clone size: many
D gene: NA
V gene: TRBV7-6
J gene: TRBJ2-7
CDR3 DNA: TGTGCCAGCAGCCTCCCAGGGGTCGAGCAGTACTTC
CDR3 protein: CASSLPGVEQYF

clone size: NA
D gene: NA
V gene: TRBV24-1
J gene: TRBJ2-5
CDR3 DNA: TGTGCCACCAGTGACGCCCCAGAAGGGTGGAGGCAAGAGACCCAGTACTTC
CDR3 protein: CATSDAPEGWRQETQYF

clone size: NA
D gene: NA
V gene: TRBV16
J gene: TRBJ2-1
CDR3 DNA: TGTGCCAGCAGCCAAGGTCTCAATGAGCAGTTCTTC
CDR3 protein: CASSQGLNEQFF

clone size: NA
D gene: NA
V gene: TRBV6-5
J gene: TRBJ1-2
CDR3 DNA: TGTGCCAGCAGTTTTTCTTGGGGCACCGGCTATGGCTACACCTTC
CDR3 protein: CASSFSWGTGYGYTF

clone size: few
D gene: TRBD1
V gene: TRBV24-1
J gene: TRBJ2-7
CDR3 DNA: TGTGCCACCAGTGACCCAACAGGGGGTTACGAGCAGTACTTC
CDR3 protein: CATSDPTGGYEQYF

clone size: few
D gene: NA
V gene: TRBV19
J gene: TRBJ1-5
CDR3 DNA: TGTGCCACCGATTTAACACCCTCGAGCAATCAGCCCCAGCATTTT
CDR3 protein: CATDLTPSSNQPQHF

clone size: NA
D gene: TRBD1
V gene: TRBV12-3/TRBV12-4
J gene: TRBJ1-5
CDR3 DNA: TGTGCCAGCAGTTCCCCCCGGGACAGGAGTCGTTATAGCAATCAGCCCCAGCATTTT
CDR3 protein: CASSSPRDRSRYSNQPQHF

clone size: NA
D gene: NA
V gene: TRBV20-1
J gene: TRBJ1-2
CDR3 DNA: TGCAGTGCGTTTACAGGGACCCCCTATGGCTACACCTTC
CDR3 protein: CSAFTGTPYGYTF